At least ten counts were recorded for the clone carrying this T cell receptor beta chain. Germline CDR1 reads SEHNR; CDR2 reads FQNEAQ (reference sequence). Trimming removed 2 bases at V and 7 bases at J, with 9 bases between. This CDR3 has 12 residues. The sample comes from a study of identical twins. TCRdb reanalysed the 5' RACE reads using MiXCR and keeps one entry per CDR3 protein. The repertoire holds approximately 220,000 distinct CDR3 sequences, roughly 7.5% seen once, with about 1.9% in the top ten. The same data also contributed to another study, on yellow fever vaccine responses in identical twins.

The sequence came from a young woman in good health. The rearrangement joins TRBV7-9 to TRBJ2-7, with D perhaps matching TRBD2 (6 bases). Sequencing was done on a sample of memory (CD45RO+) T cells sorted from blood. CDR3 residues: CASSLTGEEQYF. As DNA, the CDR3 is TGTGCCAGCAGCTTAACGGGGGAAGAGCAGTACTTC.